These T cell receptor beta chains were read from a single sample in a study of T cell responses to AZD1222 COVID-19 vaccine. The method was immunoSEQ multiplex PCR; TCRdb's version includes in-frame clones alone and lacks a portion of them. The sample lists roughly 200,000 clones, around nine tenths occurring once. Material: peripheral blood, obtained 28 days after the second dose of the MenACWY control vaccine. The receptors stem from an adult who received the MenACWY meningococcal vaccine as a control. CDR3s include the opening cysteine and the closing phenylalanine or tryptophan. A D gene is named only where the DNA matches it firmly. The listing skips clone size in some rows; elsewhere it reads once, few, many or a size class.

clone size: NA; V gene: TRBV7-2; D gene: TRBD1; J gene: TRBJ1-1; CDR3 protein: CASSLDRGTEAFF; CDR3 DNA: TGTGCCAGCAGCTTGGACAGGGGCACTGAAGCTTTCTTT
clone size: NA; V gene: TRBV19; D gene: NA; J gene: TRBJ1-5; CDR3 protein: CASSNTGNNQPQHF; CDR3 DNA: TGTGCCAGTAGTAACACAGGGAACAATCAGCCCCAGCATTTT
clone size: NA; V gene: TRBV19; D gene: NA; J gene: TRBJ1-1; CDR3 protein: CASSWASSGSEAFF; CDR3 DNA: TGTGCCAGTAGTTGGGCCTCCAGTGGGTCTGAAGCTTTCTTT
clone size: NA; V gene: TRBV7-7; D gene: NA; J gene: TRBJ1-1; CDR3 protein: CASSLSPDTEAFF; CDR3 DNA: TGTGCCAGCAGCTTAAGCCCGGACACTGAAGCTTTCTTT
clone size: NA; V gene: TRBV5-3; D gene: NA; J gene: TRBJ2-1; CDR3 protein: CARSLATRGPKLIYNEQFF; CDR3 DNA: TGTGCCAGAAGCTTGGCTACCCGGGGGCCGAAATTAATATACAATGAGCAGTTCTTC
clone size: few; V gene: TRBV15; D gene: NA; J gene: TRBJ2-7; CDR3 protein: CATSRVGSLAYEQYF; CDR3 DNA: TGTGCCACCAGCAGAGTCGGGTCCCTTGCCTACGAGCAGTACTTC
clone size: NA; V gene: TRBV5-4; D gene: NA; J gene: TRBJ2-7; CDR3 protein: CASSLGVDRAYEQYF; CDR3 DNA: TGTGCCAGCAGCTTGGGTGTGGACAGAGCCTACGAGCAGTACTTC
clone size: NA; V gene: TRBV27; D gene: TRBD2; J gene: TRBJ2-5; CDR3 protein: CASRPGLAGVSQETQYF; CDR3 DNA: TGTGCCAGCAGACCCGGACTAGCGGGAGTGTCGCAAGAGACCCAGTACTTC
clone size: once; V gene: TRBV5-1; D gene: NA; J gene: TRBJ2-7; CDR3 protein: CASSLDRDRNEQYF; CDR3 DNA: TGCGCCAGCAGCTTGGACAGGGACCGAAACGAGCAGTACTTC
clone size: NA; V gene: TRBV7-3; D gene: NA; J gene: TRBJ1-2; CDR3 protein: CASSPGVGFGYTF; CDR3 DNA: TGTGCCAGCAGCCCGGGGGTGGGTTTTGGCTACACCTTC
clone size: NA; V gene: TRBV19; D gene: TRBD2; J gene: TRBJ2-2; CDR3 protein: CASSILAGDTGELFF; CDR3 DNA: TGTGCCAGTAGTATTCTAGCGGGAGACACCGGGGAGCTGTTTTTT
clone size: NA; V gene: TRBV11-2; D gene: NA; J gene: TRBJ1-3; CDR3 protein: CASSLSGAGNTIYF; CDR3 DNA: TGTGCCAGCAGCTTATCGGGGGCTGGAAACACCATATATTTT
clone size: NA; V gene: TRBV6-5; D gene: TRBD1; J gene: TRBJ2-1; CDR3 protein: CASSYRGTDNEQFF; CDR3 DNA: TGTGCCAGCAGTTACAGGGGGACAGACAATGAGCAGTTCTTC
clone size: NA; V gene: TRBV11-3; D gene: NA; J gene: TRBJ1-1; CDR3 protein: CASCPGLNTEAFF; CDR3 DNA: TGTGCCAGCTGCCCAGGGCTGAACACTGAAGCTTTCTTT
clone size: NA; V gene: TRBV19; D gene: NA; J gene: TRBJ2-5; CDR3 protein: CASSIALGGQETQYF; CDR3 DNA: TGTGCCAGTAGTATTGCTCTCGGGGGTCAAGAGACCCAGTACTTC
clone size: NA; V gene: TRBV10-3; D gene: TRBD1; J gene: TRBJ1-1; CDR3 protein: CAIATGDTEAFF; CDR3 DNA: TGTGCCATCGCAACAGGGGACACTGAAGCTTTCTTT
clone size: NA; V gene: TRBV10-3; D gene: NA; J gene: TRBJ1-1; CDR3 protein: CAISESKEGPYEAFF; CDR3 DNA: TGTGCCATCAGTGAGTCGAAGGAGGGACCCTATGAAGCTTTCTTT
clone size: NA; V gene: TRBV9; D gene: NA; J gene: TRBJ1-2; CDR3 protein: CASSPRTAPYGYTF; CDR3 DNA: TGTGCCAGCAGCCCCCGGACAGCCCCCTATGGCTACACCTTC
clone size: NA; V gene: TRBV6-1; D gene: NA; J gene: TRBJ1-1; CDR3 protein: CASSDRGNERTEAFF; CDR3 DNA: TGTGCCAGCAGTGATCGGGGGAACGAAAGAACTGAAGCTTTCTTT
clone size: NA; V gene: TRBV5-6; D gene: NA; J gene: TRBJ1-5; CDR3 protein: CASGHRGNQPQHF; CDR3 DNA: TGTGCCAGCGGACACAGGGGCAATCAGCCCCAGCATTTT
clone size: NA; V gene: TRBV6-5; D gene: NA; J gene: TRBJ2-4; CDR3 protein: CASSATTGAKNIQYF; CDR3 DNA: TGTGCCAGCTCCGCAACAACGGGAGCCAAAAACATTCAGTACTTC
clone size: once; V gene: TRBV4-2; D gene: TRBD2; J gene: TRBJ2-1; CDR3 protein: CASSQLETSSYNEQFF; CDR3 DNA: TGTGCCAGCAGCCAGCTAGAGACTAGCAGTTACAATGAGCAGTTCTTC
clone size: NA; V gene: TRBV28; D gene: NA; J gene: TRBJ1-6; CDR3 protein: CASRDNSYNSPLHF; CDR3 DNA: TGTGCCAGCAGGGACAACTCCTATAATTCACCCCTCCACTTT
clone size: NA; V gene: TRBV9; D gene: NA; J gene: TRBJ2-2; CDR3 protein: CASAWGETPGELFF; CDR3 DNA: TGTGCCAGCGCTTGGGGGGAGACCCCCGGGGAGCTGTTTTTT
clone size: NA; V gene: TRBV3-1/TRBV3-2; D gene: NA; J gene: TRBJ1-5; CDR3 protein: CASSQSGTDQPQHF; CDR3 DNA: TGTGCCAGCAGCCAATCGGGGACGGATCAGCCCCAGCATTTT
clone size: NA; V gene: TRBV30; D gene: NA; J gene: TRBJ1-2; CDR3 protein: CAWSPQLNYGYTF; CDR3 DNA: TGTGCCTGGAGCCCACAGCTTAACTATGGCTACACCTTC
clone size: NA; V gene: TRBV9; D gene: TRBD1; J gene: TRBJ1-1; CDR3 protein: CASSVVGQVEQAFF; CDR3 DNA: TGTGCCAGCAGCGTAGTCGGACAGGTAGAGCAAGCTTTCTTT
clone size: NA; V gene: TRBV24-1; D gene: TRBD1; J gene: TRBJ1-1; CDR3 protein: CATSDVPGQGTNTEAFF; CDR3 DNA: TGTGCCACCAGTGATGTCCCGGGACAGGGAACTAACACTGAAGCTTTCTTT
clone size: NA; V gene: TRBV6-6; D gene: NA; J gene: TRBJ1-5; CDR3 protein: CASSSGTGNQPQHF; CDR3 DNA: TGTGCCAGCAGTTCTGGTACAGGCAATCAGCCCCAGCATTTT
clone size: NA; V gene: TRBV3-1/TRBV3-2; D gene: NA; J gene: TRBJ1-3; CDR3 protein: CASSRAFTGNTIYF; CDR3 DNA: TGTGCCAGCAGCCGAGCGTTTACTGGAAACACCATATATTTT
clone size: once; V gene: TRBV15; D gene: TRBD1; J gene: TRBJ2-7; CDR3 protein: CATSRTGLLYEQYF; CDR3 DNA: TGTGCCACCAGTAGGACAGGGCTCCTGTACGAGCAGTACTTC
clone size: NA; V gene: TRBV11-2; D gene: NA; J gene: TRBJ2-7; CDR3 protein: CASVGAYEQYF; CDR3 DNA: TGTGCCAGCGTGGGGGCCTACGAGCAGTACTTC
clone size: NA; V gene: TRBV7-8; D gene: NA; J gene: TRBJ1-5; CDR3 protein: CASSPARGSNQPQHF; CDR3 DNA: TGTGCCAGCAGCCCCGCGCGGGGGAGCAATCAGCCCCAGCATTTT
clone size: once; V gene: TRBV4-1; D gene: TRBD1; J gene: TRBJ1-2; CDR3 protein: CASSQAKSDRGPYGYTF; CDR3 DNA: TGCGCCAGCAGCCAAGCCAAGTCTGACAGGGGCCCCTATGGCTACACCTTC
clone size: NA; V gene: TRBV7-2; D gene: NA; J gene: TRBJ2-3; CDR3 protein: CASSTARGGGGDTQYF; CDR3 DNA: TGTGCCAGCAGCACCGCGCGCGGGGGAGGGGGAGATACGCAGTATTTT
clone size: NA; V gene: TRBV7-3; D gene: TRBD2; J gene: TRBJ2-1; CDR3 protein: CASSSVPGTSLSSYNEQFF; CDR3 DNA: TGTGCCAGCAGCTCCGTCCCCGGGACTAGCCTGAGCTCCTACAATGAGCAGTTCTTC
clone size: NA; V gene: TRBV28; D gene: NA; J gene: TRBJ1-1; CDR3 protein: CASPPSGEHTEAFF; CDR3 DNA: TGTGCCAGCCCCCCCAGCGGTGAGCACACTGAAGCTTTCTTT
clone size: NA; V gene: TRBV3-1/TRBV3-2; D gene: NA; J gene: TRBJ2-3; CDR3 protein: CASSQGWSIDTQYF; CDR3 DNA: TGTGCCAGCAGCCAAGGATGGTCTATAGATACGCAGTATTTT
clone size: NA; V gene: TRBV5-1; D gene: TRBD1; J gene: TRBJ1-3; CDR3 protein: CASSLQGAGNTIYF; CDR3 DNA: TGCGCCAGCAGCTTACAGGGGGCTGGAAACACCATATATTTT
clone size: NA; V gene: TRBV27; D gene: NA; J gene: TRBJ1-2; CDR3 protein: CASSLQQGYGYTF; CDR3 DNA: TGTGCCAGCAGTTTACAACAGGGATATGGCTACACCTTC
clone size: NA; V gene: TRBV19; D gene: TRBD1; J gene: TRBJ2-5; CDR3 protein: CASSTGQAAGETQYF; CDR3 DNA: TGTGCCAGTAGTACGGGACAGGCCGCGGGAGAGACCCAGTACTTC
clone size: NA; V gene: TRBV2; D gene: NA; J gene: TRBJ1-6; CDR3 protein: CARTSTKNSPLHF; CDR3 DNA: TGTGCCAGAACCTCGACGAAGAATTCACCCCTCCACTTT
clone size: NA; V gene: TRBV14; D gene: NA; J gene: TRBJ1-2; CDR3 protein: CASSHSPYGYTF; CDR3 DNA: TGTGCCAGCAGCCACAGCCCCTATGGCTACACCTTC
clone size: NA; V gene: TRBV4-1; D gene: TRBD2; J gene: TRBJ2-7; CDR3 protein: CASSQDQVAGERYEQYF; CDR3 DNA: TGCGCCAGCAGCCAAGATCAGGTAGCGGGAGAGCGCTACGAGCAGTACTTC
clone size: NA; V gene: TRBV2; D gene: NA; J gene: TRBJ1-5; CDR3 protein: CASGLSSNQPQHF; CDR3 DNA: TGTGCCAGTGGATTGAGTAGCAATCAGCCCCAGCATTTT
clone size: NA; V gene: TRBV15; D gene: TRBD1; J gene: TRBJ1-2; CDR3 protein: CATSRALTGGGSGYTF; CDR3 DNA: TGTGCCACCAGCAGAGCCCTGACAGGGGGTGGCTCGGGCTACACCTTC
clone size: NA; V gene: TRBV5-1; D gene: NA; J gene: TRBJ2-2; CDR3 protein: CASSLAGRGPGGELFF; CDR3 DNA: TGCGCCAGCAGCTTGGCCGGACGGGGGCCTGGCGGGGAGCTGTTTTTT
clone size: NA; V gene: TRBV30; D gene: TRBD1; J gene: TRBJ2-2; CDR3 protein: CAWSPLLGQANTGELFF; CDR3 DNA: TGTGCCTGGAGTCCCCTCCTGGGACAGGCGAACACCGGGGAGCTGTTTTTT
clone size: NA; V gene: TRBV7-9; D gene: NA; J gene: TRBJ1-6; CDR3 protein: CASSVNDNSPLHF; CDR3 DNA: TGTGCCAGCAGCGTGAACGATAATTCACCCCTCCACTTT
clone size: NA; V gene: TRBV7-6; D gene: TRBD2; J gene: TRBJ2-1; CDR3 protein: CASSLARTSGVGDEQFF; CDR3 DNA: TGTGCCAGCAGCTTAGCCAGGACTAGCGGCGTTGGAGATGAGCAGTTCTTC
clone size: NA; V gene: TRBV11-2; D gene: NA; J gene: TRBJ1-2; CDR3 protein: CASSLDQGFNYGYTF; CDR3 DNA: TGTGCCAGCAGCTTAGATCAAGGGTTTAACTATGGCTACACCTTC